The clone carrying this T cell receptor (beta chain) was recorded at least ten times. Germline V CDR1 and CDR2: LGHNA, YSLEER. There are 15 residues in the CDR3. The junction had 4 bases not matched to a gene; V was cut back by 1 base and J by 4 bases. The sample comes from a study of human T cells and chemical hapten exposure. About the study: Patients received weekly diphenylcyclopropenone doses to the scalp throughout the approximately 24-week study.

Per the study methods: A per-sample median of roughly 96,000 TCRs was observed, with a range of roughly 20,000 to 690,600. In TCRdb, the RACE reads were re-called with MiXCR into one record per CDR3 protein. TCRdb, not the authors, supplied the V and J calls. The table has around 350,000 distinct CDR3 sequences, around 5.5% seen once. Time point described: pre-sensitization, week 0. As to treatment: therapeutic diphenylcyclopropenone sensitization with weekly scalp DPC. Venepuncture was done earlier than the placement of each patch test. This receptor was identified in a woman younger than 35 with alopecia areata. Some clones in this sample may be carry-over from other donors' samples. This chain joins TRBV4-3 and TRBJ1-2, with 9 bases identical to TRBD1. This specimen consisted of whole blood, obtained in connection with sensitization to the hapten diphenylcyclopropenone (DPC). This CDR3 reads CASSQGTGGSYGYTF. The CDR3 region has the DNA TGCGCCAGCAGCCAAGGTACAGGGGGCAGCTATGGCTACACCTTC.